This TCR beta chain was recorded in a study of T-cell memory formation after mild COVID-19. In TCRdb, the 5' RACE reads were re-called with MiXCR into one record per CDR3 protein. The top ten clones hold 2.4% of a sample with roughly 190,000 distinct CDR3 sequences, about a sixth of them seen once. This clonotype was seen only a few times. CDR3 size: 13 residues. CDR1 is SGHRS, CDR2 YFSETQ, per germline. Between the trimmed V and J ends, which lost 4 bases and 4 bases, there was a span of 11 bases. The chain recombines TRBV5-1 with TRBJ2-5; tentative D call: TRBD1 (7 bases). What was sequenced was PBMCs or a T cell subset sorted from them (not recorded which). This sequence originates from an adult woman who had mild COVID-19 (a few samples of this study predate the infection). Cell type and time point are not known. The DNA of the CDR3 is TGCGCCAGCAGCGGCGGGACAGTAGAGACCCAGTACTTC. Protein product: CASSGGTVETQYF. The full variable domain, its missing parts supplied by reference TRBV5-1 and TRBJ2-5, is KAGVTQTPRYLIKTRGQQVTLSCSPISGHRSVSWYQQTPGQGLQFLFEYFSETQRNKGNFPGRFSGRQFSNSRSEMNVSTLELGDSALYLCASSGGTVETQYFGPGTRLLVL.